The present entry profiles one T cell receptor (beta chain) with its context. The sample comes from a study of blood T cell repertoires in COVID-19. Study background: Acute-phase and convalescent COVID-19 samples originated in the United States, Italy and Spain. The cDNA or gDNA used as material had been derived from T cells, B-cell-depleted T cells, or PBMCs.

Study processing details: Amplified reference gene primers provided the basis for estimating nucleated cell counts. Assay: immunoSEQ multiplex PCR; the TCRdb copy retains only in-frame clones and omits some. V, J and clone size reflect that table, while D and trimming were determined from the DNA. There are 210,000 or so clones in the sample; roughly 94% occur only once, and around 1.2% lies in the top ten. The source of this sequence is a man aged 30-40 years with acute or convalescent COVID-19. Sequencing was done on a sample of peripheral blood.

The CDR3 bases are TGTGCCCTGGTTACGGGGGGACTAAAACTGTTTTTT. Amino acid sequence: CALVTGGLKLFF. The chain uses TRBV30 and TRBJ1-4; D might be TRBD1 (5 bases). The CDR3 is made up of 12 amino acids. The ends were cut back, 8 bases at V and 10 bases at J, with 17 bases in the middle. Germline V gene sequence: CDR1 GTSNPN, CDR2 SVGIG (reference sequence).